This entry lists 20 T cell receptor beta chains sequenced from one sample in a study of cytomegalovirus exposure and HLA in healthy donors. In the PCR, 60 Vbeta and 13 Jbeta primers were used. TCRdb's table, derived via immunoSEQ multiplex PCR, lists solely in-frame clones and lacks some. The sample shows about 140,000 clones, roughly three quarters of them seen only once. Sample: PBMCs. These receptors originate from a woman in her twenties or thirties in good health and CMV-seronegative.

The chain links TRBV30 to TRBJ1-1; weak D call: TRBD1 (5 bases). V shed 4 bases and J shed 1 base, with 7 bases lying between them. CDR3 length: 12 amino acids. Germline V gene sequence: CDR1 GTSNPN, CDR2 SVGIG (reference sequence). CDR3 region: CAWTTGNTEAFF. The CDR3 nucleotides read TGTGCCTGGACCACAGGGAACACTGAAGCTTTCTTT.

This sequence joins TRBV30 and TRBJ2-1; 15 bases are a match to TRBD2. J lost 1 base, V lost 1 base, and 11 bases had no gene match. CDR1 GTSNPN and CDR2 SVGIG come from the germline V gene (reference sequence). The CDR3 has 20 residues. CDR3 in DNA: TGTGCCTGGAGTGCTCCGGGACTAGCGGGAGGCGGGAGGTCCTACAATGAGCAGTTCTTC. Protein product: CAWSAPGLAGGGRSYNEQFF.

This rearrangement joins TRBV28 to TRBJ2-7; D not certain. The CDR3 loop spans 11 amino acids. Germline V CDR1 and CDR2: MDHEN, SYDVKM. Trimming left V 5 bases short and J 2 bases short, with 4 bases between. The CDR3 loop reads CASSVAYEQYF. CDR3 DNA: TGTGCCAGCAGTGTCGCCTACGAGCAGTACTTC.

J is TRBJ2-3 and V is TRBV28; the match to TRBD2 covers 14 bases. There are 14 residues in the CDR3. The V and J ends lost 10 bases and 4 bases, in that order; junction bases with no gene match: 4. Germline CDR1 reads MDHEN; CDR2 reads SYDVKM. The CDR3 loop reads CATGLAGEADTQYF. Written as DNA, the CDR3 is TGTGCCACGGGACTAGCGGGAGAGGCAGATACGCAGTATTTT.

This clone appeared a few times. CDR3 loop: CASSPGGLSWEQYV. CDR3 coding DNA: TGTGCCAGCAGTCCGGGGGGGCTTAGCTGGGAGCAGTACGTC. This sequence joins TRBV6-5 and TRBJ2-7, with 8 bases matching TRBD2. Germline V gene lookup returns CDR1 MNHEY and CDR2 SVGAGI. The trim removed 5 bases at V and 7 bases at J, leaving 10 bases unmatched. CDR3 length equals 14 residues.

The rearrangement uses TRBV18 and TRBJ2-6, with 7 bases aligning to TRBD1. The CDR3 length is 17 residues. Looked up from germline, CDR1 is KGHSH and CDR2 is LQKENI. The trim removed 1 base at V and 4 bases at J, leaving 7 bases unmatched. Written as DNA, the CDR3 is TGTGCCAGCTCACCACGACAGGGAAATCTCGGGGCCAACGTCCTGACTTTC. It translates to CASSPRQGNLGANVLTF.

The V and J genes are TRBV25-1 and TRBJ2-3, with D perhaps matching TRBD1 (7 bases). V lost 0 bases, J lost 6 bases, and 16 bases lay in between. The germline gives CDR1 MGHDK, CDR2 SYGVNS. The CDR3 spans 16 residues. The CDR3 reads CASSEYNSGGLDTQYF. CDR3 bases: TGTGCCAGCAGTGAATACAACTCAGGGGGACTGGATACGCAGTATTTT. The whole variable domain, remainder taken from reference TRBV25-1 and TRBJ2-3, is EADIYQTPRYLVIGTGKKITLECSQTMGHDKMYWYQQDPGMELHLIHYSYGVNSTEKGDLSSESTVSRIRTEHFPLTLESARPSHTSQYLCASSEYNSGGLDTQYFGPGTRLTVL.

The V gene is TRBV30, the J gene TRBJ2-5; tentative D call: TRBD2 (6 bases). The V end lost 2 bases, the J end lost 6 bases, and 16 bases lay between the germline ends. The CDR3 spans 14 residues. Germline CDR1 is GTSNPN and CDR2 is SVGIG (reference sequence). CDR3: CAWSILDGGKTQYF. The DNA for the CDR3 is TGTGCCTGGAGTATTTTGGACGGGGGAAAGACCCAGTACTTC.

The chain uses TRBV10-3 and TRBJ2-5; 14 bases line up with TRBD2. J was trimmed by 5 bases and V by 3 bases; bases with no gene match: 11. From germline, CDR1 is ENHRY and CDR2 SYGVKD. The CDR3 runs 18 residues. The CDR3 DNA reads TGTGCCATCAGTGAACCACCGGGACTAGCGGGAGAGGGTGAGACCCAGTACTTC. It yields the protein CAISEPPGLAGEGETQYF.

This clone showed up just a few times. The chain uses TRBV7-8 and TRBJ1-5; 10 positions agree with TRBD1. The CDR3 covers 21 residues. The V gene's germline CDR1 is SGHVS and CDR2 FQNEAQ. V shed 1 base and J 1 base; nucleotides not matched to a gene: 16. The CDR3 DNA is TGTGCCAGCAGCTTAGAGCGACAGGGACAGGGGTGGTGGAAGAGCAATCAGCCCCAGCATTTT. As protein: CASSLERQGQGWWKSNQPQHF.

This chain links TRBV30 with TRBJ2-7; D is possibly TRBD1 (6 bases). Germline CDR1 and CDR2: GTSNPN and SVGIG (reference sequence). CDR3 length: 14 amino acids. V lost 3 bases and J 2 bases, leaving 14 bases between the germline ends. The CDR3 here is CAWSRRDKTYEQYV. CDR3 DNA sequence: TGTGCCTGGAGCCGCAGGGACAAGACCTACGAGCAGTACGTC.

V and J are TRBV6-1 and TRBJ1-1; 7 bases are a match to TRBD1. With 3 bases clipped from V and 5 bases from J, the junction kept 3 bases outside the gene matches. Germline V lookup: CDR1 MNHNS, CDR2 SASEGT. This CDR3 spans 13 amino acids. The CDR3 protein is CASSDRGRTEAFF. In DNA, the CDR3 is TGTGCCAGCAGTGACAGGGGGAGGACTGAAGCTTTCTTT.

The CDR3 sequence is CASSLPGHRIQETQYF. Written as DNA, the CDR3 is TGTGCCAGTAGTCTACCGGGACACAGGATCCAAGAGACCCAGTACTTC. The chain couples TRBV19 to TRBJ2-5; TRBD1 is a possible D gene (6 bases). Trimming shortened V by 5 bases and J by 1 base, and 17 bases separated the two germline ends. The germline V gene encodes CDR1 LNHDA and CDR2 SQIVND (reference sequence). The CDR3 totals 16 residues.

In its sample, this clone was seen a few times. Relative to the germline gene, one junction end is altered; a read error may explain this. The CDR3 nucleotides are TGTTCCAGCAGCTTAAGCAGGGGGCAGTTTGGCAATCAGCCCCAGCATTTT. Translation: CSSSLSRGQFGNQPQHF. The V gene is TRBV7-9, the J gene TRBJ1-5, with TRBD1 identical over 8 bases. The CDR3 has 17 residues. CDR1 and CDR2 from the germline V gene are SEHNR and FQNEAQ (reference sequence). The whole variable domain, remainder taken from reference TRBV7-9 and TRBJ1-5, is DTGVSQNPRHKITKRGQNVTFRCDPISEHNRLYWYRQTLGQGPEFLTYFQNEAQLEKSRLLSDRFSAERPKGSFSTLEIQRTEQGDSAMYLCSSSLSRGQFGNQPQHFGDGTRLSIL.

This clone has only one observation. The V call is TRBV19, the J call TRBJ1-4, with 9 bases matching TRBD1. The CDR3 consists of 15 residues. Trimming took 5 bases from V and 4 from J; bases not matched to a gene: 5. The germline CDR1 and CDR2 sequences are LNHDA and SQIVND (reference sequence). The chain's CDR3 is CASSVSTGGNEKLFF. In DNA form, the CDR3 reads TGTGCCAGTAGTGTATCGACAGGGGGTAATGAAAAACTGTTTTTT.

The rearrangement uses TRBV10-3 and TRBJ2-5; TRBD2 matches at 7 bases. Germline CDR1 is ENHRY and CDR2 is SYGVKD. With 7 bases clipped from V and 3 bases from J, the junction kept 8 bases outside the gene matches. This CDR3 has 14 amino acids. The CDR3 DNA is TGTGCCATCAATACCGTGGCGGGAGAAGAGACCCAGTACTTC. Amino acid sequence: CAINTVAGEETQYF.

This clone was seen only once. The rearrangement joins TRBV9 to TRBJ1-2; weak D call: TRBD1 (6 bases). The CDR3 consists of 15 residues. Trimming cost V 0 bases and J 4 bases, with 13 bases left between them. Germline CDR1 SGDLS, CDR2 YYNGEE. The CDR3 nucleotides are TGTGCCAGCAGCGTAGCGGAGGGAGGGGGCTATGGCTACACCTTC. This gives the protein CASSVAEGGGYGYTF.

This clone was counted a single time. The chain couples TRBV28 to TRBJ1-5; D may be TRBD1 (6 bases). CDR3 length: 19 amino acids. V lost 4 bases and J 0 bases, leaving 22 bases between the germline ends. Germline CDR1 and CDR2: MDHEN and SYDVKM. The DNA of the CDR3 is TGTGCCAGCAGTTCCCGGGACATTTCAGGGAGATATAGCAATCAGCCCCAGCATTTT. The encoded protein is CASSSRDISGRYSNQPQHF.

As to this clone: The sample carries other DNA sequences with the same CDR3. The chain employs TRBV29-1 and TRBJ1-5; D not certain. Trimming took 2 bases from V and 0 from J, leaving 5 bases between them. Germline V CDR1 and CDR2: SQVTM, ANQGSEA. The length of the CDR3 is 13 residues. The CDR3 DNA sequence: TGCAGCGTTGAAACTAATAGCAATCAGCCCCAGCATTTT. Translating it yields CSVETNSNQPQHF.

J is TRBJ1-1 and V is TRBV6-1; TRBD1 aligns across 7 bases. Germline assignment: CDR1 MNHNS and CDR2 SASEGT. The CDR3 spans 14 residues. V lost 2 bases to trimming and J lost 4 bases; unmatched junction nucleotides: 4. DNA for the CDR3: TGTGCCAGCAGTGAACCGAACAGGGGCACTGAAGCTTTCTTT. It is translated as CASSEPNRGTEAFF.